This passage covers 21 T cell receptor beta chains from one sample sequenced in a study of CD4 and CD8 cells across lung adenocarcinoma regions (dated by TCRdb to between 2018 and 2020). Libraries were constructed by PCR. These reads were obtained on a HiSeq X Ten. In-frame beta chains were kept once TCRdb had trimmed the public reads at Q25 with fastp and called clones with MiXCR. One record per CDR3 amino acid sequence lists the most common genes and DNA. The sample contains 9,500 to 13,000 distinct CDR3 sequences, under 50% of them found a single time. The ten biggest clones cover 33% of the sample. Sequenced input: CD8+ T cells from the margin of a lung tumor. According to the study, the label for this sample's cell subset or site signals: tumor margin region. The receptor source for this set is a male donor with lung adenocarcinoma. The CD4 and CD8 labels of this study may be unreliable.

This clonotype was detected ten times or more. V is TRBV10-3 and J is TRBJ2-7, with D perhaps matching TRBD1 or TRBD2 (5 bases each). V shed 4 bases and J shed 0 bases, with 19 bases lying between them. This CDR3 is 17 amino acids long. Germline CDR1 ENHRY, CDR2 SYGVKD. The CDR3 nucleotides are TGTGCCATCAGTGCCCCCCCGGGGACCGACCGCTCCTACGAGCAGTACTTC. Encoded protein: CAISAPPGTDRSYEQYF.

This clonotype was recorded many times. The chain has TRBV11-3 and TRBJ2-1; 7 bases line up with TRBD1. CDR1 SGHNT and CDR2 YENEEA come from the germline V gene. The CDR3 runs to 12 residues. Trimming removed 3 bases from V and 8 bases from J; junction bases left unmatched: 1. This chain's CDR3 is CASSFGQDEQFF. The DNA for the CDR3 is TGTGCCAGCAGCTTCGGACAGGATGAGCAGTTCTTC.

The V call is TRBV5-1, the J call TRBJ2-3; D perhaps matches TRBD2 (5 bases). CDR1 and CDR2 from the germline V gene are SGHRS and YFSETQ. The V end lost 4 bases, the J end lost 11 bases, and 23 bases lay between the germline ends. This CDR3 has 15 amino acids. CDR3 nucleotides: TGCGCCAGCAGCCTCCAGGATCCTAGCACCGGGGAGCAGTATTTT. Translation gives CASSLQDPSTGEQYF.

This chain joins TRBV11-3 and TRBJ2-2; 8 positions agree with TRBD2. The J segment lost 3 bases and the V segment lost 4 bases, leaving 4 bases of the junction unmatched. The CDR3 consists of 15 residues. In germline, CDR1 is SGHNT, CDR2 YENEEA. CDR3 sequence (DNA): TGTGCCAGCAGCTCGGGGGGGCTATACACCGGGGAGCTGTTTTTT. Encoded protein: CASSSGGLYTGELFF.

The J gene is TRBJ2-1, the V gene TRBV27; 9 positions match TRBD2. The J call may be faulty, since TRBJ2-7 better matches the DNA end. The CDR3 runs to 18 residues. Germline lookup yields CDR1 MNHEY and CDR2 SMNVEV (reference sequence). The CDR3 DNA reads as TGTGCCAGCAGCCCACTTGGGGGACCGCGGGAGGGGACCTACGAGCAGTACGTC. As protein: CASSPLGGPREGTYEQYV.

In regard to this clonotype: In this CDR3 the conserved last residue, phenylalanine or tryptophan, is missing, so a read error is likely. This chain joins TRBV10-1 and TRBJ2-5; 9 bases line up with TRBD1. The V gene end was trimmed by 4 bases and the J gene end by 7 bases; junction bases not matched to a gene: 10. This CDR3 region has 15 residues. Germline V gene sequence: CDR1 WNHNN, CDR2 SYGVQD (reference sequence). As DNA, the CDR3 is TGCGCCAGCAGTGGGCGACAGGGGGGACCAGCGACCCAGTACTTG. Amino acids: CASSGRQGGPATQYL.

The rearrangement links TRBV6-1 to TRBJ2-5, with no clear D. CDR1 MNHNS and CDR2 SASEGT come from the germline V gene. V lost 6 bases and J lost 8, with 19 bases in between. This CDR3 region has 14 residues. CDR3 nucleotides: TGTGCCAGCAGAAGGGCCGGTGACCAAAACACCCAGTACTTC. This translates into CASRRAGDQNTQYF.

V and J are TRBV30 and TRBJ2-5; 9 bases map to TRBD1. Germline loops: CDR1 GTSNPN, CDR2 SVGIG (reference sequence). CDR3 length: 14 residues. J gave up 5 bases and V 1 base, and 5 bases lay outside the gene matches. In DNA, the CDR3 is TGTGCCTGGAGTGGGACAGGGGACGGGGAGACCCAGTACTTC. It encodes CAWSGTGDGETQYF.

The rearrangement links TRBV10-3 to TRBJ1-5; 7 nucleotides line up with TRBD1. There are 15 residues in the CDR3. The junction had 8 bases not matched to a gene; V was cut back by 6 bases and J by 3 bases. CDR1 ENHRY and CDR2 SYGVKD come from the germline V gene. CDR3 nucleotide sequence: TGTGCCATCAGATCCGGGACAGCGAACAATCAGCCCCAGCATTTT. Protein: CAIRSGTANNQPQHF.

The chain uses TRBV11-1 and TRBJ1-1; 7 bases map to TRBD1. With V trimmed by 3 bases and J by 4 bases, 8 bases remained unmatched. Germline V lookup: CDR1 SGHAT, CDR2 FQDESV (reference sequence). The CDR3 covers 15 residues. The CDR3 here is CASSFGNRGGTEAFF. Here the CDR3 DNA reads TGTGCCAGCAGCTTTGGGAACAGGGGTGGCACTGAAGCTTTCTTT.

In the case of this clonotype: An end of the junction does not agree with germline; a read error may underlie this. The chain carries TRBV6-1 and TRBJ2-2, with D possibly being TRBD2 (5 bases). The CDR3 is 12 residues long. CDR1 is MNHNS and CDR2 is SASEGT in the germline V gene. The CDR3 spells CASIVSTGELYF. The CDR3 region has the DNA TGTGCCAGCATTGTGAGCACCGGGGAGCTGTATTTT.

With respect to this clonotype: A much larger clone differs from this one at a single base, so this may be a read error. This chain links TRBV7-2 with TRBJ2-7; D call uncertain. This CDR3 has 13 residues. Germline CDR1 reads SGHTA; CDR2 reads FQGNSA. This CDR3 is CASSFGDNYEQCF. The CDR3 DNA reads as TGTGCCAGCAGCTTTGGGGATAATTACGAGCAGTGCTTC. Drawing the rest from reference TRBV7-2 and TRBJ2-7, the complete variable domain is GAGVSQSPSNKVTEKGKDVELRCDPISGHTALYWYRQSLGQGLEFLIYFQGNSAPDKSGLPSDRFSAERTGGSVSTLTIQRTQQEDSAVYLCASSFGDNYEQCFGPGTRLTVT.

CDR3 bases: TGTGCCAGCAGCTTGTTGGCGGGTTCAGGCAATGAGCAGTACTTC. Translation: CASSLLAGSGNEQYF. This chain uses TRBV7-6 with TRBJ2-5; tentative D call: TRBD2 (5 bases). CDR3 length: 15 amino acids. Trimming left V 3 bases short and J 11 bases short, with 22 bases between. Germline lookup yields CDR1 SGHVS and CDR2 FNYEAQ.

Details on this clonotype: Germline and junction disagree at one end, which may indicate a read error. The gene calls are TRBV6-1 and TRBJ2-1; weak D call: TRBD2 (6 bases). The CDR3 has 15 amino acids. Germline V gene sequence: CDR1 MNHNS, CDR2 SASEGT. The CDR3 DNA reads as TGTGCCAGCGGCCTAGAGGCTGGGGGGACCGATGCGCAGTTTTTC. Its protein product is CASGLEAGGTDAQFF.

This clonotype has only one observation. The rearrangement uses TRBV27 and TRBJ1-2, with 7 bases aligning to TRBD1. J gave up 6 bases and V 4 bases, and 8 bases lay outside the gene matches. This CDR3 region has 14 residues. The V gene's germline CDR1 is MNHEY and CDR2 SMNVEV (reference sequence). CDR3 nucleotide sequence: TGTGCCAGCAGTTACCCGACTACAGGGGATGGCTACACCTTC. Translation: CASSYPTTGDGYTF.

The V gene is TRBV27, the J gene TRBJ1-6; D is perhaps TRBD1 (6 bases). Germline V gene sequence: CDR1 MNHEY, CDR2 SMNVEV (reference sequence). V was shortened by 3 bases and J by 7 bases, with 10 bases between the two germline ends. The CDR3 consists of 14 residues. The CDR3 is CASSFLQGNSPLHF. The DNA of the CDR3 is TGTGCCAGCAGTTTCTTACAGGGAAATTCACCCCTCCACTTT.

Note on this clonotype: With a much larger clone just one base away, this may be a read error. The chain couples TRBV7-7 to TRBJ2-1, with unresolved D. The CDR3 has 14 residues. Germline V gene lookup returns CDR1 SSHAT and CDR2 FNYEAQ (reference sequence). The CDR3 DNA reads TGTGCTAGCAGCTTAGGCCACAACTCCAATGAGCAGTTCTTC. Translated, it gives CASSLGHNSNEQFF. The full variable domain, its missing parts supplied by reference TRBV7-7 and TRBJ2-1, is GAGVSQSPRYKVTKRGQDVTLRCDPISSHATLYWYQQALGQGPEFLTYFNYEAQPDKSGLPSDRFSAERPEGSISTLTIQRTEQRDSAMYRCASSLGHNSNEQFFGPGTRLTVL.

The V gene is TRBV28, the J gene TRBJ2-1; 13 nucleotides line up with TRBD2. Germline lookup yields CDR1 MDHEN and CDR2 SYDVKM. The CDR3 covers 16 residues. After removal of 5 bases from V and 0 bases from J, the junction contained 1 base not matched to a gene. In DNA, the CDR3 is TGTGCCAGCAGTGGGACTAGCGGGGTCTCCTACAATGAGCAGTTCTTC. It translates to CASSGTSGVSYNEQFF.

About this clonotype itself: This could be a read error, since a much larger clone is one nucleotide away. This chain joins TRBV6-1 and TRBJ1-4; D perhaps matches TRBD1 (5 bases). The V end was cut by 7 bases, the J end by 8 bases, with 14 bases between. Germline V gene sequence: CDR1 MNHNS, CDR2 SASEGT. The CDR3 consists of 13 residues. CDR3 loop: CASNKWDGEKLFF. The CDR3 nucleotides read TGTGCCAGCAATAAATGGGACGGGGAAAAACTGTTTTTT.

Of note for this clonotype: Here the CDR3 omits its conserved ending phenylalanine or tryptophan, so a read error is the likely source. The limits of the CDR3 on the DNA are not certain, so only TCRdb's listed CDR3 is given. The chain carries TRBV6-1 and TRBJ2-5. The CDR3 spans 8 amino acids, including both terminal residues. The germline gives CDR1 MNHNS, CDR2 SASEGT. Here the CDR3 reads CASSRNFV.

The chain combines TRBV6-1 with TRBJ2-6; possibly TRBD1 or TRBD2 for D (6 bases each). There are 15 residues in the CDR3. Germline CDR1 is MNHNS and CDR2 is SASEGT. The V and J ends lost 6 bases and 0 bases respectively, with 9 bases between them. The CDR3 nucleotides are TGTGCCAGCAGACAGGGAGGCTCTGGGGCCAACGTCCTGACTTTC. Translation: CASRQGGSGANVLTF.